This T cell receptor beta chain comes out of a study of cytomegalovirus exposure and HLA in healthy donors. Study information: Among several hundred genotyped donors, 65% to 90% fell in the Caucasian-associated ancestry cluster.

CDR1 is SGHTA and CDR2 is FQGNSA in the germline V gene. The CDR3 has 15 residues. V shed 5 bases, J shed 7 bases, and the junction held 9 bases outside the gene matches. Both 60 Vbeta primers and 13 Jbeta primers went into the PCR. The method was immunoSEQ multiplex PCR; TCRdb's version includes in-frame clones alone and lacks a portion of them. The sample holds about 160,000 clones, more than 75% seen once. Comment on this clone: Its antigen is unknown.

Study-level findings and limits: A missense variant in DCLRE1C was later tied to TCR beta V- and J-gene trimming.

The sequenced sample was PBMCs. The V call is TRBV7-2, the J call TRBJ2-2; TRBD1 aligns across 8 bases. The TCR originated in a man aged 18 to 30 in good health and CMV-seropositive. The CDR3, as DNA: TGTGCCAGCAGCCTCGGACAGGGACAATACGGGGAGCTGTTTTTT. Protein sequence: CASSLGQGQYGELFF.